This entry lists 21 T cell receptor beta chains sequenced from one sample in a study of control samples from healthy donors and cancer patients. Sequenced by immunoSEQ multiplex PCR; TCRdb stores in-frame clones only, minus some. The table has around 120,000 clones, about 88% seen once. Sequenced input: blood. These receptors were obtained from a woman between 65 and 79 years old in good health.

The chain is built from TRBV11-1 and TRBJ1-5; D unresolved. CDR1 and CDR2 (germline): SGHAT, FQDESV (reference sequence). The CDR3 is 13 amino acids. Trimming took 6 bases from V and 5 from J, leaving 11 bases between them. The CDR3 region is CASSLNNDQPQHF. CDR3 in DNA: TGTGCCAGCAGTCTAAACAACGATCAGCCCCAGCATTTT.

The chain has TRBV27 and TRBJ1-2; D remains unclear. Germline V gene sequence: CDR1 MNHEY, CDR2 SMNVEV (reference sequence). The CDR3 is 14 residues long. The V end was cut by 2 bases, the J end by 2 bases, with 9 bases between. The CDR3 sequence: CASSLEGRNYGYTF. The CDR3 bases are TGTGCCAGCAGTTTAGAGGGCAGAAACTATGGCTACACCTTC.

The chain uses TRBV20-1 and TRBJ2-1, with 10 bases identical to TRBD1. The germline V gene has CDR1 DFQATT and CDR2 SNEGSKA (reference sequence). The CDR3 sequence is 16 residues long. J lost 9 bases, V lost 3 bases, and 14 bases had no gene match. The CDR3 sequence is CSASAGSGQGSSEQFF. Written as DNA, the CDR3 is TGCAGTGCTAGTGCTGGGTCGGGACAGGGGTCGAGTGAGCAGTTCTTC.

V gene TRBV7-9 combines with J gene TRBJ1-6; the match to TRBD1 covers 12 bases. The CDR3 length is 15 residues. Looked up from germline, CDR1 is SEHNR and CDR2 is FQNEAQ (reference sequence). J gave up 8 bases and V 5 bases, and 4 bases lay outside the gene matches. The CDR3, as DNA: TGTGCCAGCAGCCGGGGACAGGGGGCAGATTCACCCCTCCACTTT. Amino acid sequence: CASSRGQGADSPLHF.

This chain joins TRBV6-2 or TRBV6-3 and TRBJ2-6, with D perhaps matching TRBD1 (5 bases). The V end lost 2 bases, the J end lost 0 bases, and 5 bases lay between the germline ends. The CDR3 runs 15 residues. Per the germline V gene, CDR1 is MNHEY and CDR2 is SVGEGT. In nucleotides, the CDR3 is TGTGCCAGCAGTTACGACAGCTCTGGGGCCAACGTCCTGACTTTC. Protein sequence: CASSYDSSGANVLTF.

The V and J genes are TRBV29-1 and TRBJ1-3, with D perhaps matching TRBD1 (6 bases). V was clipped by 6 bases and J by 0 bases, with 12 bases between them. Germline-derived CDR1 and CDR2 are SQVTM and ANQGSEA. This CDR3 is built from 14 residues. CDR3 nucleotides: TGCAGCGTGCGGACAGAATTCTCTGGAAACACCATATATTTT. Its translation is CSVRTEFSGNTIYF.

The chain has TRBV6-4 and TRBJ1-1; 8 bases line up with TRBD1. The germline gives CDR1 MRHNA, CDR2 SNTAGT. The V gene end was trimmed by 5 bases and the J gene end by 5 bases; junction bases not matched to a gene: 16. The CDR3 extends over 17 amino acids. The CDR3 coding sequence is TGTGCCAGCAGTATGTTCGCAGGGGGCTTGGCGGAAACTGAAGCTTTCTTT. Encoded protein: CASSMFAGGLAETEAFF.

The chain uses TRBV11-3 and TRBJ2-3; D is unresolved. The V gene's germline CDR1 is SGHNT and CDR2 YENEEA. There are 14 residues in the CDR3. The V and J ends lost 5 bases and 2 bases respectively, with 11 bases between them. The CDR3 here is CASSQDGTTDTQYF. In DNA, the CDR3 is TGTGCCAGCAGCCAGGACGGAACCACAGATACGCAGTATTTT.

The chain combines TRBV7-2 with TRBJ1-1; D is possibly TRBD1 (5 bases). Germline-derived CDR1 and CDR2 are SGHTA and FQGNSA. Trimming cost V 1 base and J 0 bases, with 9 bases left between them. The CDR3 has 15 amino acids. As DNA, the CDR3 is TGTGCCAGCAGCTTAGTGGGGGGAGTGAACACTGAAGCTTTCTTT. Translation gives CASSLVGGVNTEAFF. The variable domain in full, with the rest retrieved from reference TRBV7-2 and TRBJ1-1, is GAGVSQSPSNKVTEKGKDVELRCDPISGHTALYWYRQSLGQGLEFLIYFQGNSAPDKSGLPSDRFSAERTGGSVSTLTIQRTQQEDSAVYLCASSLVGGVNTEAFFGQGTRLTVV.

V is TRBV5-1 and J is TRBJ1-1; TRBD1 is a possible D gene (6 bases). Trimming left V 4 bases short and J 5 bases short, with 21 bases between. Germline lookup yields CDR1 SGHRS and CDR2 YFSETQ. The CDR3 spans 16 residues. The CDR3 region has the DNA TGCGCCAGCAGCCCCACGTACCAGGGGAGTCGAACTGAAGCTTTCTTT. Translating it yields CASSPTYQGSRTEAFF.

Here the CDR3 reads CASSEQGTGKLFF. CDR3 sequence (DNA): TGCGCCAGCAGTGAACAGGGGACCGGGAAACTGTTTTTT. The chain combines TRBV10-1 with TRBJ1-4, with 7 positions matching TRBD1. This CDR3 is built from 13 residues. V shed 3 bases and J 11 bases; nucleotides not matched to a gene: 6. Germline CDR1 reads WNHNN; CDR2 reads SYGVQD (reference sequence).

This chain uses TRBV7-6 with TRBJ2-1, with D unclear. The CDR3 contains 14 residues. The V and J ends lost 0 bases and 8 bases respectively, with 11 bases between them. Germline-derived CDR1 and CDR2 are SGHVS and FNYEAQ. This CDR3 reads CASSLARASYEQFF. As DNA, the CDR3 is TGTGCCAGCAGCTTAGCCCGGGCTAGTTATGAGCAGTTCTTC.

This clone has more than one count but fewer than ten. The V gene is TRBV5-1, the J gene TRBJ2-1; 12 bases are shared with TRBD2. V lost 0 bases to trimming and J lost 9 bases; unmatched junction nucleotides: 7. Germline CDR1 and CDR2: SGHRS and YFSETQ. The CDR3 loop spans 16 amino acids. The CDR3 DNA is TGCGCCAGCAGCTTGGAGGCTAGCGGGGGGGCTGGTGAGCAGTTCTTC. This encodes CASSLEASGGAGEQFF.

The chain combines TRBV18 with TRBJ1-1, with D perhaps matching TRBD1 (5 bases). Germline-derived CDR1 and CDR2 are KGHSH and LQKENI. This CDR3 contains 16 residues. Trimming took 6 bases from V and 3 from J, leaving 20 bases between them. The chain's CDR3 is CASSPNRLGADTEAFF. CDR3 bases: TGTGCCAGCTCCCCCAACAGGTTAGGCGCTGACACTGAAGCTTTCTTT.

The chain carries TRBV13 and TRBJ1-1; 8 nucleotides agree with TRBD1. The germline CDR1 and CDR2 sequences are PRHDT and FYEKMQ (reference sequence). The junction had 3 bases not matched to a gene; V was cut back by 5 bases and J by 4 bases. The CDR3 runs to 13 residues. CDR3 in amino acids: CASSQGASTEAFF. DNA for the CDR3: TGTGCCAGCAGCCAGGGGGCGAGCACTGAAGCTTTCTTT.

The V call is TRBV9, the J call TRBJ1-1, with D unclear. CDR1 SGDLS and CDR2 YYNGEE come from the germline V gene. With 4 bases removed from V and 4 bases from J, the gap between germline ends came to 14 bases. The CDR3 has 14 residues. This CDR3 is CASSTRAEGTEAFF. Written as DNA, the CDR3 is TGTGCCAGCAGCACCCGGGCAGAGGGCACTGAAGCTTTCTTT.

This chain uses TRBV7-6 with TRBJ2-3; 10 nucleotides align to TRBD2. CDR1 and CDR2 from the germline V gene are SGHVS and FNYEAQ. The CDR3 contains 17 residues. Trimming took 3 bases from V and 5 from J; bases not matched to a gene: 11. The CDR3 reads CASSFGSLAGWGDTQYF. CDR3 DNA sequence: TGTGCCAGCAGCTTTGGGTCACTAGCGGGGTGGGGAGATACGCAGTATTTT.

The CDR3 sequence: CASSVGRVNTEAFF. CDR3 in DNA: TGTGCCAGCAGCGTAGGCAGGGTGAACACTGAAGCTTTCTTT. V is TRBV9 and J is TRBJ1-1, with a possible D match to TRBD1 (5 bases). This CDR3 is 14 amino acids long. V was pared by 0 bases and J by 0 bases, with 6 bases between. The germline gives CDR1 SGDLS, CDR2 YYNGEE.

This clone was seen just once. The chain recombines TRBV10-2 with TRBJ2-1, with D perhaps matching TRBD1 (6 bases). The length of the CDR3 is 16 residues. The V end was cut by 5 bases, the J end by 4 bases, with 18 bases between. CDR1 is WSHSY, CDR2 SAAADI, per germline. The CDR3 here is CASSKIGQYLYNEQFF. The CDR3 DNA reads TGCGCCAGCAGTAAAATCGGACAGTACCTTTACAATGAGCAGTTCTTC.

V gene TRBV27 combines with J gene TRBJ2-1; 8 bases map to TRBD2. The V segment lost 3 bases and the J segment 3 bases; nucleotides outside the gene matches: 4. CDR1 and CDR2 (germline): MNHEY, SMNVEV (reference sequence). The CDR3 loop spans 15 amino acids. CDR3 sequence reads: CASSFRGGHYNEQFF. The CDR3 nucleotides read TGTGCCAGCAGTTTCCGCGGGGGGCACTACAATGAGCAGTTCTTC.

The gene calls are TRBV15 and TRBJ2-3, with D hard to call. The CDR3 covers 14 residues. V gave up 0 bases and J gave up 6 bases, with 10 bases separating them. Germline V gene sequence: CDR1 LNHNV, CDR2 YYDKDF (reference sequence). CDR3 nucleotides: TGTGCCACCAGCAGAGATAGAGTCCGGGATACGCAGTATTTT. Translation: CATSRDRVRDTQYF.